The 14 T cell receptor beta chains in this list originate from one sample, sequenced in a study of blood T cell repertoires in COVID-19. Assay: immunoSEQ multiplex PCR; the TCRdb copy retains only in-frame clones and omits some. The sample carries some 82,000 clones, about 83% recorded once. The sequencing input was peripheral blood. The receptors here all came from a man older than 75 with active or convalescent COVID-19.

The chain links TRBV28 to TRBJ1-4; D remains ambiguous. The CDR3 sequence is 17 residues long. Germline CDR1 MDHEN, CDR2 SYDVKM. V was trimmed by 1 base and J by 5 bases, leaving 17 bases between them. CDR3 protein: CASSLFSRKPPNEKLFF. In nucleotides, the CDR3 is TGTGCCAGCAGTTTATTCTCCCGCAAGCCCCCCAATGAAAAACTGTTTTTT.

This clone was counted a single time. The rearrangement joins TRBV9 to TRBJ2-2; 7 bases are shared with TRBD1. Germline assignment: CDR1 SGDLS and CDR2 YYNGEE. Trimming at V came to 4 bases and at J to 1 base, leaving 10 bases not matched to a gene. CDR3 length: 17 residues. The CDR3 loop reads CASSFLPGTVNTGELFF. The CDR3 nucleotides are TGTGCCAGCAGCTTTCTCCCCGGGACAGTGAACACCGGGGAGCTGTTTTTT.

The chain employs TRBV30 and TRBJ2-1; 12 bases are shared with TRBD2. Looked up from germline, CDR1 is GTSNPN and CDR2 is SVGIG (reference sequence). There are 17 residues in the CDR3. The trim removed 4 bases at V and 6 bases at J, leaving 13 bases unmatched. In DNA, the CDR3 is TGTGCCTGGATGCGGAGACTAGCGGGGGATGTCTCCAATGAGCAGTTCTTC. It is translated as CAWMRRLAGDVSNEQFF.

The rearrangement joins TRBV28 to TRBJ1-3; D is uncertain. There are 15 residues in the CDR3. Trimming shortened V by 6 bases and J by 0 bases, and 12 bases separated the two germline ends. Germline CDR1 MDHEN, CDR2 SYDVKM. As DNA, the CDR3 is TGTGCCAGCAGCTCCCCGGGAGGCTCTGGAAACACCATATATTTT. Its protein product is CASSSPGGSGNTIYF.

V is TRBV6-5 and J is TRBJ2-7; D might be TRBD1 (5 bases). This CDR3 spans 11 amino acids. The V gene's germline CDR1 is MNHEY and CDR2 SVGAGI. V lost 10 bases and J 3 bases, leaving 10 bases between the germline ends. CDR3 DNA: TGTGCCACCGTGACAGTCTACGAGCAGTACTTC. Its translation is CATVTVYEQYF.

The chain joins TRBV15 to TRBJ2-3; tentatively, D is TRBD1 (5 bases). This CDR3 is 14 amino acids long. Germline CDR1 is LNHNV and CDR2 is YYDKDF (reference sequence). V was pared by 3 bases and J by 4 bases, with 11 bases between. The CDR3 reads CATSRGPQADTQYF. CDR3 in DNA: TGTGCCACCAGCAGGGGGCCCCAGGCAGATACGCAGTATTTT. Full variable domain (rest looked up from reference TRBV15 and TRBJ2-3): DAMVIQNPRYQVTQFGKPVTLSCSQTLNHNVMYWYQQKSSQAPKLLFHYYDKDFNNEADTPDNFQSRRPNTSFCFLDIRSPGLGDTAMYLCATSRGPQADTQYFGPGTRLTVL.

This clone occurred a few times. This chain joins TRBV9 and TRBJ1-2; no clear D gene. Germline V lookup: CDR1 SGDLS, CDR2 YYNGEE. The CDR3 consists of 13 residues. The V gene lost 4 bases and the J gene lost 2 bases, with 9 bases spanning the gap. For the CDR3, the DNA is TGTGCCAGCAGCCTCTCTTCCAACTATGGCTACACCTTC. Protein: CASSLSSNYGYTF.

This clone was seen only once. The chain uses TRBV21-1 and TRBJ1-2; the table's D call TRBD1 went unverified against the DNA. TRBV21-1 is reported as a pseudogene. The CDR3 spans 18 residues. CDR3 protein: CASSNQTGGWVPTYGYTF. CDR3 coding DNA: TGTGCCAGCAGCAACCAGACAGGGGGTTGGGTTCCTACCTATGGCTACACCTTC.

The chain links TRBV11-3 to TRBJ2-1; the match to TRBD2 covers 7 bases. V gave up 1 base and J gave up 8 bases; unmatched junction bases: 8. From germline, CDR1 is SGHNT and CDR2 YENEEA. CDR3 length: 15 amino acids. The DNA for the CDR3 is TGTGCCAGCAGCTTAGGACTAGCCCGGGATCATGAGCAGTTCTTC. Its translation is CASSLGLARDHEQFF.

The J gene is TRBJ2-7, the V gene TRBV28; D is possibly TRBD2 (5 bases). The V end was cut by 5 bases, the J end by 3 bases, with 8 bases between. The CDR3 runs 12 residues. CDR1 is MDHEN, CDR2 SYDVKM, per germline. Written as DNA, the CDR3 is TGTGCCAGCAGTCCGGGGAGCTACGAGCAGTACTTC. Its protein product is CASSPGSYEQYF.

The gene calls are TRBV2 and TRBJ2-1; 8 bases line up with TRBD1. The germline V gene encodes CDR1 SNHLY and CDR2 FYNNEI. CDR3 length: 14 amino acids. Trimming removed 4 bases from V and 6 bases from J; junction bases left unmatched: 5. The CDR3 DNA reads TGTGCCAGCAGTGGCCGGACAGGGACCAATGAGCAGTTCTTC. Translated: CASSGRTGTNEQFF. Complete variable domain (other parts from reference TRBV2 and TRBJ2-1): EPEVTQTPSHQVTQMGQEVILRCVPISNHLYFYWYRQILGQKVEFLVSFYNNEISEKSEIFDDQFSVERPDGSNFTLKIRSTKLEDSAMYFCASSGRTGTNEQFFGPGTRLTVL.

J is TRBJ2-7 and V is TRBV3-1 (or the pseudogene TRBV3-2); the match to TRBD2 covers 7 bases. The V gene's germline CDR1 is LGHDT and CDR2 YNNKEL (reference sequence). CDR3 length: 15 residues. The V and J ends lost 4 bases and 1 base, in that order; junction bases with no gene match: 7. This CDR3 reads CASSPAGSGSYEQYF. The CDR3 coding sequence is TGTGCCAGCAGCCCAGCGGGTAGCGGGTCCTACGAGCAGTACTTC.

The chain couples TRBV6-1 to TRBJ2-3; 7 bases fit TRBD1. The CDR3 spans 17 residues. In germline, CDR1 is MNHNS, CDR2 SASEGT. V was clipped by 0 bases and J by 0 bases; unmatched bases: 6. The CDR3 DNA is TGTGCCAGCAGTGAAGCGCGAGAGGGGGCTAGCACAGATACGCAGTATTTT. Translated: CASSEAREGASTDTQYF.

DNA of the CDR3: TGTGCCAGCATACCGGGGGGCAGTGGGAACACTGAAGCTTTCTTT. Amino acid sequence: CASIPGGSGNTEAFF. The rearrangement uses TRBV2 and TRBJ1-1, with a weak D call TRBD1 (6 bases). CDR1 SNHLY and CDR2 FYNNEI come from the germline V gene. The V end lost 7 bases, the J end lost 1 base, and 16 bases lay between the germline ends. The CDR3 length is 15 residues.